This record covers a single T cell receptor beta chain. Its antigen is as yet unknown. This specimen includes other DNA sequences encoding the same CDR3. PCR primers comprised 60 Vbeta and 13 Jbeta primers. Produced via immunoSEQ multiplex PCR; TCRdb's table is partial and in-frame only. In the table there are around 81,000 clones, about 64% of which are singletons. The CDR3 runs 14 residues. CDR1 is SGHVS and CDR2 is FNYEAQ in the germline V gene. V gave up 5 bases and J gave up 3 bases; unmatched junction bases: 5. The data belong to a study of cytomegalovirus exposure and HLA in healthy donors. General study results and limits: A list of 150 to 200 TCR beta chains associated with cytomegalovirus was given.

Healthy bone marrow donors formed the donor group. The TCR sequence derives from a man aged 30 to 45 in good health and CMV-seropositive. This rearrangement joins TRBV7-6 to TRBJ2-7, with TRBD1 identical over 9 bases. Sequences were obtained from PBMCs. The CDR3 DNA sequence: TGTGCCAGCAGCATGCCGGGACAGGGCTACGAGCAGTACTTC. It yields the protein CASSMPGQGYEQYF. Full variable domain (remainder filled in from reference TRBV7-6 and TRBJ2-7): GAGVSQSPRYKVTKRGQDVALRCDPISGHVSLYWYRQALGQGPEFLTYFNYEAQQDKSGLPNDRFSAERPEGSISTLTIQRTEQRDSAMYRCASSMPGQGYEQYFGPGTRLTVT.